Listed below are T cell receptor beta chains from one sample, sequenced in a study of blood T cell repertoires in COVID-19. Generated by immunoSEQ multiplex PCR, the TCRdb table keeps only in-frame clones and is missing some. Found here are 140,000 or so clones, roughly three quarters of them singletons; the top ten hold around 8.7%. What was sequenced was peripheral blood. The receptors were sampled from a man aged 50 to 59 with active or convalescent COVID-19. Both conserved end residues are part of each CDR3. A D gene is named only where the DNA matches it firmly. Rows give clone size only sometimes, using once, few, many, or a class for an expanded clone.

CDR3 length	D gene	V gene	clone size	J gene	CDR3 DNA	CDR3 protein
16	TRBD2	TRBV5-5	.	TRBJ2-5	TGTGCCAGCAGCTCAACCCGACTAGCGGGAGAAGAGACCCAGTACTTC	CASSSTRLAGEETQYF
16	.	TRBV7-9	.	TRBJ2-2	TGTGCCAGCAGCCCTCCCAGGGGATTTCACACCGGGGAGCTGTTTTTT	CASSPPRGFHTGELFF
14	.	TRBV19	.	TRBJ1-2	TGTGCCAGTAGTATCGGGGGGCCTAACTATGGCTACACCTTC	CASSIGGPNYGYTF
14	.	TRBV7-2	.	TRBJ2-2	TGTGCCAGCACTAGACAGGCGAACACCGGGGAGCTGTTTTTT	CASTRQANTGELFF
13	.	TRBV30	.	TRBJ1-1	TGTGCCTGGAGTGTGGTCTACAACACTGAAGCTTTCTTT	CAWSVVYNTEAFF
16	.	TRBV7-8	few	TRBJ2-4	TGTGCCAGCAGCCGAGGCGGGGAGAGAGCCAAAAACATTCAGTACTTC	CASSRGGERAKNIQYF
16	.	TRBV21-1	few	TRBJ2-3	TGTGCCAGCAGCTTTAGGGACAGGGGGGTTGCAGATACGCAGTATTTT	CASSFRDRGVADTQYF
14	.	TRBV2	.	TRBJ1-5	TGTGCCAGCCACGAGGGGCAGGGGATTCAGCCCCAGCATTTT	CASHEGQGIQPQHF
13	.	TRBV5-6	.	TRBJ2-3	TGTGCCAGCAGCGGGGGGGCTACAGATACGCAGTATTTT	CASSGGATDTQYF
17	TRBD1	TRBV7-2	.	TRBJ1-5	TGTGCCAGCAGCTTACACTCCACCGGGACAGGGGAACAGCCCCAGCATTTT	CASSLHSTGTGEQPQHF
13	.	TRBV19	.	TRBJ2-1	TGTGCCAGTAGTAGCAGGGGCTACAATGAGCAGTTCTTC	CASSSRGYNEQFF
14	.	TRBV18	.	TRBJ1-4	TGTGCCAGCTCAGTGCTCGAGAACCATGAAAAACTGTTTTTT	CASSVLENHEKLFF
18	.	TRBV7-8	.	TRBJ1-3	TGTGCCAGCAGCCGAGACACTGGGACGGAGGGCTCTGGAAACACCATATATTTT	CASSRDTGTEGSGNTIYF
15	TRBD2	TRBV11-2	.	TRBJ2-7	TGTGCCAGCAGCCGGGCCACTAGCGGGAGCAACGAGCAGTACTTC	CASSRATSGSNEQYF
15	.	TRBV6-6	.	TRBJ1-6	TGTGCCAGCAGACAGGAGAGCTCCTATAATTCACCCCTCCACTTT	CASRQESSYNSPLHF
13	.	TRBV18	.	TRBJ1-4	TGTGCCAGCTCATCCGGGTCTAATGAAAAACTGTTTTTT	CASSSGSNEKLFF
14	TRBD1	TRBV7-6	.	TRBJ2-7	TGTGCCAGCAGCACCGGGACAGAAGATGGCGAGCAGTACTTC	CASSTGTEDGEQYF
15	TRBD1	TRBV5-1	.	TRBJ1-3	TGCGCCAGCAGGGGACAGGGAACCTCTGGAAACACCATATATTTT	CASRGQGTSGNTIYF
14	.	TRBV27	.	TRBJ1-5	TGTGCCAGCTCCGGAAACAGGGTCAATCAGCCCCAGCATTTT	CASSGNRVNQPQHF
14	TRBD2	TRBV27	.	TRBJ2-2	TGTGCCAGCAAGCGGGGATCGAACACCGGGGAGCTGTTTTTT	CASKRGSNTGELFF
14	.	TRBV7-9	.	TRBJ1-2	TGTGCCAGCAGCTATTTCAGGGAAGGCTATGGCTACACCTTC	CASSYFREGYGYTF
13	.	TRBV2	.	TRBJ2-3	TGTGCCAGCACGGAGGGAAGAGCAGATACGCAGTATTTT	CASTEGRADTQYF
15	.	TRBV6-1	.	TRBJ2-3	TGTGCCAGCAGTGACGGACAAGGAAGCACAGATACGCAGTATTTT	CASSDGQGSTDTQYF
14	TRBD2	TRBV25-1	once	TRBJ2-1	TGTGCCAGCGAACTAGCGGGAGGGCACAATGAGCAGTTCTTC	CASELAGGHNEQFF
16	TRBD1	TRBV24-1	.	TRBJ1-3	TGTGCCACCAGTGACCCGGGACAGGGTGGAAGAAACACCATATATTTT	CATSDPGQGGRNTIYF
13	.	TRBV9	once	TRBJ2-5	TGTGCCAGCAGCGAGACGGGTGGAGAGACCCAGTACTTC	CASSETGGETQYF
12	.	TRBV12-3/TRBV12-4	.	TRBJ2-3	TGTGCCAGCAGTTTTTCCGCAGATACGCAGTATTTT	CASSFSADTQYF
17	TRBD2	TRBV9	.	TRBJ2-3	TGTGCCAGCAGCGTAGGGGGAGGGAGACCTAGCACAGATACGCAGTATTTT	CASSVGGGRPSTDTQYF
17	TRBD2	TRBV7-2	.	TRBJ2-7	TGTGCCAGCAGCCCTTTATATGGGCGGACTAGCGGGGGTGAGCAGTACTTC	CASSPLYGRTSGGEQYF
13	TRBD2	TRBV5-1	few	TRBJ2-7	TGCGCCAGCAGCTGGGGGGGAGCGCCCGAGCAGTACTTC	CASSWGGAPEQYF